The present entry profiles one T cell receptor (beta chain) with its context. A second about 6 to 12 cycle PCR used barcoded and J-beta primers. Via MiXCR, TCRdb re-called the 5' RACE reads, giving one row per CDR3 protein. The sample has 800,000 to 1,300,000 distinct CDR3 sequences, 20% to 25% seen once. This entry comes from a study of blood T cells in healthy people across ages. Trimming at V came to 4 bases and at J to 8 bases, leaving 10 bases not matched to a gene. The germline gives CDR1 MNHNY, CDR2 SVGAGI (reference sequence). There are 14 residues in the CDR3. The sample was also reused in another study, on T cells of mothers and their children. That work contributes: When the second PCR was run, its M1S primer added sample barcodes and 2-4 random nucleotides.

Sequencing input: blood. The receptor was isolated from a girl aged 2-10 years in good health. This sequence joins TRBV6-6 and TRBJ1-2, with 7 bases fitting TRBD1. CDR3 in amino acids: CASSFGQERDGYTF. Here the CDR3 DNA reads TGTGCCAGCAGTTTCGGACAGGAAAGAGACGGCTACACCTTC.